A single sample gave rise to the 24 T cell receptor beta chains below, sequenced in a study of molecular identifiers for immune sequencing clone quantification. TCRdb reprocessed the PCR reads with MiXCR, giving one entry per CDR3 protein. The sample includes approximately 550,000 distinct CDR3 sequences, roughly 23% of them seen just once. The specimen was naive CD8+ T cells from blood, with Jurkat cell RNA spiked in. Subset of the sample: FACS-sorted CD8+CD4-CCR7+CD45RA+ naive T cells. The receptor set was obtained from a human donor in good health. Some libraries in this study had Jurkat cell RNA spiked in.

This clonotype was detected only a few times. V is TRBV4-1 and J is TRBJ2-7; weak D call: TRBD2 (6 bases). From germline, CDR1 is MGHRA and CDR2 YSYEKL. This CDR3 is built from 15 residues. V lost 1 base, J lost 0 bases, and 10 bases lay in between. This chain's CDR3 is CASSQGLGLSYEQYF. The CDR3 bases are TGCGCCAGCAGCCAAGGACTAGGGCTCTCCTACGAGCAGTACTTC.

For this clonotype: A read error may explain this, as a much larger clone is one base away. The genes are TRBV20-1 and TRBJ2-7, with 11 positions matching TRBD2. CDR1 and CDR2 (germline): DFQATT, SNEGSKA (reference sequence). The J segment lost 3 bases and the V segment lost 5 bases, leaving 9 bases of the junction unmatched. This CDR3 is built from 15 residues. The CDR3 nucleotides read TGCAGTGCTCTCTTAGGACTAGCGGGCTGCTACGAGCAGTACTTC. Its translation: CSALLGLAGCYEQYF.

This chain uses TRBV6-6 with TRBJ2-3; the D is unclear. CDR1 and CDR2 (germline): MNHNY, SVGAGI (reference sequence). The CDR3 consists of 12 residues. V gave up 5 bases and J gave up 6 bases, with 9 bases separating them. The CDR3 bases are TGTGCCAGCAGTACGTCTGCGGATACGCAGTATTTT. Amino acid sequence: CASSTSADTQYF.

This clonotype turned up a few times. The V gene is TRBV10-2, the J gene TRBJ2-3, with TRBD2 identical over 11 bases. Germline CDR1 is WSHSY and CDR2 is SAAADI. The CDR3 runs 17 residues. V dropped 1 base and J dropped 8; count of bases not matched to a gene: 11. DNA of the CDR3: TGCGCCAGCAGTGAGTACCCCGGGACTAGCGGTCCGGGTACGCAGTATTTT. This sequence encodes CASSEYPGTSGPGTQYF.

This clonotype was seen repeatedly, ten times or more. CDR3 DNA sequence: TGTGCCAGCAGCTTGGAGCCGACAAAAAACACTGAAGCTTTCTTT. Its protein product is CASSLEPTKNTEAFF. The chain recombines TRBV5-6 with TRBJ1-1; D is undetermined. The length of the CDR3 is 15 residues. CDR1 and CDR2 (germline): SGHDT, YYEEEE. V lost 0 bases to trimming and J lost 2 bases, with 11 bases between them.

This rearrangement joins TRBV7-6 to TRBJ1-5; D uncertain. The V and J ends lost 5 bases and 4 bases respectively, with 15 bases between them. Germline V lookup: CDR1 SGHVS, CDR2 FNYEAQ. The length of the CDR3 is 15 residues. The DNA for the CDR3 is TGTGCCAGCAGCAGTGACCCAAGGGCGAATCAGCCCCAGCATTTT. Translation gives CASSSDPRANQPQHF.

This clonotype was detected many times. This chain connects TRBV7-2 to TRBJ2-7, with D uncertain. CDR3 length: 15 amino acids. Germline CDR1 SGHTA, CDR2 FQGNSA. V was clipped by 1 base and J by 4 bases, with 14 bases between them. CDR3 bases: TGTGCCAGCAGCTTAGGTGGGGTTCTGCCGTACGAGCAGTACTTC. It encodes CASSLGGVLPYEQYF.

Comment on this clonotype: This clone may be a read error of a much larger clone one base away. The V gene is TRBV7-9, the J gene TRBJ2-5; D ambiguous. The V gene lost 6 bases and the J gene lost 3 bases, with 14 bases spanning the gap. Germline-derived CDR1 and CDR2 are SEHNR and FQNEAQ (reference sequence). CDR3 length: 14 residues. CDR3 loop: CASSDKRREETQYF. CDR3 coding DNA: TGTGCCAGCAGTGATAAAAGACGGGAAGAGACCCAGTACTTC.

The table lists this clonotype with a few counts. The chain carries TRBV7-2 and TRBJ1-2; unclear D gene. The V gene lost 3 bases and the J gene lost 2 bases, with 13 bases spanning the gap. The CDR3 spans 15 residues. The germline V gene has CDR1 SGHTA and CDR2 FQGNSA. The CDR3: CASSLGSLLNYGYTF. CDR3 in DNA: TGTGCCAGCAGCTTGGGCAGTCTTTTAAACTATGGCTACACCTTC.

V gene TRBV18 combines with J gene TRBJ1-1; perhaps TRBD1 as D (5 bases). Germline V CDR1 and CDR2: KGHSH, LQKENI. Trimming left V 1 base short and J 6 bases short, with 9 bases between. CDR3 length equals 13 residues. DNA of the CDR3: TGTGCCAGCTCACCACTGACAGATCCTGAAGCTTTCTTT. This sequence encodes CASSPLTDPEAFF.

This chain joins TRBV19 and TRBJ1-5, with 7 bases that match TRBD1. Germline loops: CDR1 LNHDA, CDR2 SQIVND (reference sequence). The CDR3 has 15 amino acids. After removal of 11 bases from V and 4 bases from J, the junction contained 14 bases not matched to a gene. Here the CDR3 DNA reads TGTGCCGGTACCCCGGGACAGTTTACGAATCAGCCCCAGCATTTT. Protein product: CAGTPGQFTNQPQHF.

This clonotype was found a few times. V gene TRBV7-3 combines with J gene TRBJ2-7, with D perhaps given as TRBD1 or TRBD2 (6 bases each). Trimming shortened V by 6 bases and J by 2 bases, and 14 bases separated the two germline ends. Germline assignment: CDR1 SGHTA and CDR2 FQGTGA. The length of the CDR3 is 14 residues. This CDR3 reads CASSSRGAPYEQYF. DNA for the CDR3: TGTGCCAGCAGTTCGAGGGGGGCCCCCTACGAGCAGTACTTC.

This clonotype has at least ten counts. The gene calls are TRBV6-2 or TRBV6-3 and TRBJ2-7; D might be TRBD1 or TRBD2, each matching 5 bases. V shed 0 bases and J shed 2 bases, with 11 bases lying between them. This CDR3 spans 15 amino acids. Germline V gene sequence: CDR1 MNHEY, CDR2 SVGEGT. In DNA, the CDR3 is TGTGCCAGCAGTTACTCGAGGGGACCAGCCTACGAGCAGTACTTC. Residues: CASSYSRGPAYEQYF.

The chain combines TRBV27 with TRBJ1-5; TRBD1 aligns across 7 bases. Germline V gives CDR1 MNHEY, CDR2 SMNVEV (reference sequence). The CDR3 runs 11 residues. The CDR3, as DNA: TGTGCTACAGGGGCCCATCAGCCCCAGCATTTT. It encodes CATGAHQPQHF.

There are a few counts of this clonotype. DNA for the CDR3: TGCAGTGCTAGACGGTTGACACCGGCAGGATCCTCCTACGAGCAGTACTTC. Encoded protein: CSARRLTPAGSSYEQYF. V is TRBV20-1 and J is TRBJ2-7, with no clear D. The germline V gene encodes CDR1 DFQATT and CDR2 SNEGSKA (reference sequence). CDR3 size: 17 residues. Trimming took off 2 bases at V and 0 bases at J, with 20 bases between the two ends.

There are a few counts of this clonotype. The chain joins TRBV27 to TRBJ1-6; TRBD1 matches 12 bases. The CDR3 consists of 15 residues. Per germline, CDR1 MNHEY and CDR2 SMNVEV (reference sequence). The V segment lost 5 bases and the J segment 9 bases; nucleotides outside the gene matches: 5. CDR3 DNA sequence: TGTGCCAGCAGTCACGGGACAGGGGGCCTTTCACCCCTCCACTTT. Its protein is CASSHGTGGLSPLHF.

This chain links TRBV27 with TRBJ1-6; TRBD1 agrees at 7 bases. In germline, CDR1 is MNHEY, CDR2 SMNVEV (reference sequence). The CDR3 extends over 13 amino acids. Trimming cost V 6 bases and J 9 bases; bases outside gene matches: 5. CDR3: CASSDRASSPLHF. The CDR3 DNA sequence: TGTGCCAGCAGCGACAGGGCAAGTTCACCCCTCCACTTT.

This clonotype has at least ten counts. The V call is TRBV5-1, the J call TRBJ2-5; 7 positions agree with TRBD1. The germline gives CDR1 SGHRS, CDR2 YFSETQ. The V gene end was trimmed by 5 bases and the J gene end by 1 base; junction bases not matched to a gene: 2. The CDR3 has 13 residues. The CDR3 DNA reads TGCGCCAGCAGACGGGACAGCCAAGAGACCCAGTACTTC. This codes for CASRRDSQETQYF.

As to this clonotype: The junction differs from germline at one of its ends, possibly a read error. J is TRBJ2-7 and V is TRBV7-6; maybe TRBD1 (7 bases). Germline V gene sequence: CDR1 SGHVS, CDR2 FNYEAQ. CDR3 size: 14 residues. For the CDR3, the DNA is TGTGCCAGCAGCCTCGACAGGGACTCCTACGAGCAGCACTTC. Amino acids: CASSLDRDSYEQHF.

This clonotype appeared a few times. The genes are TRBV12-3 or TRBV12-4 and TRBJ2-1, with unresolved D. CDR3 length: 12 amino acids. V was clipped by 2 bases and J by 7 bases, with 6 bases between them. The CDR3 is CASSLRVNEQFF. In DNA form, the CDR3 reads TGTGCCAGCAGTTTAAGAGTGAATGAGCAGTTCTTC.

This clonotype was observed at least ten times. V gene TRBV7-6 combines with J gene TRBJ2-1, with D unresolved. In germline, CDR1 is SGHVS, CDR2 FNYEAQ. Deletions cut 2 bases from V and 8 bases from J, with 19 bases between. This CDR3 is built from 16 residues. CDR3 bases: TGTGCCAGCAGCTTAATGGTGTCCCGGGCCTTGGATGAGCAGTTCTTC. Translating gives CASSLMVSRALDEQFF.

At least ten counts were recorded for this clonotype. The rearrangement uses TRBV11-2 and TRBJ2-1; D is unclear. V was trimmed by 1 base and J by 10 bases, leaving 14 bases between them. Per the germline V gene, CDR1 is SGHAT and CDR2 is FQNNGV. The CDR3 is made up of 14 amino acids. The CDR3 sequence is CASSLVARQGEQFF. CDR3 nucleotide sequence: TGTGCCAGCAGCTTAGTCGCCCGCCAAGGGGAGCAGTTCTTC.

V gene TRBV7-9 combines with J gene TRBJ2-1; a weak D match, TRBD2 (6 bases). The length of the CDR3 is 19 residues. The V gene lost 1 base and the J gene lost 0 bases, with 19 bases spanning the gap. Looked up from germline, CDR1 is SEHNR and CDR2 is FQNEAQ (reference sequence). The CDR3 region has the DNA TGTGCCAGCAGCTTAGGGGGGGTGGAGCCGCGCCTCTCCTACAATGAGCAGTTCTTC. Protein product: CASSLGGVEPRLSYNEQFF. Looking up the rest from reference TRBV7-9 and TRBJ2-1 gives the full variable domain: DTGVSQNPRHKITKRGQNVTFRCDPISEHNRLYWYRQTLGQGPEFLTYFQNEAQLEKSRLLSDRFSAERPKGSFSTLEIQRTEQGDSAMYLCASSLGGVEPRLSYNEQFFGPGTRLTVL.

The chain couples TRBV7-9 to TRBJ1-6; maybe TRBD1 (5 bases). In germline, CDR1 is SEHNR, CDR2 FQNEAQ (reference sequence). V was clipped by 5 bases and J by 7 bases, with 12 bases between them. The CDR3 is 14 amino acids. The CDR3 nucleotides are TGTGCCAGCAGCGCTCCGGAGGGGAATTCACCCCTCCACTTT. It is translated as CASSAPEGNSPLHF. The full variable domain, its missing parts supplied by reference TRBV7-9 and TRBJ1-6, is DTGVSQNPRHKITKRGQNVTFRCDPISEHNRLYWYRQTLGQGPEFLTYFQNEAQLEKSRLLSDRFSAERPKGSFSTLEIQRTEQGDSAMYLCASSAPEGNSPLHFGNGTRLTVT.